Each of the 13 T cell receptor beta chains below was sequenced from the same sample in a study of follicular helper T cells after annual influenza vaccination (dated by TCRdb to about 2017). The library relied on the immunoSEQ multiplex PCR assay. Sourced from immuneACCESS, this table was stored by TCRdb with only in-frame sequences that have V and J called. A share of the clones is absent; for the studies checked, an unresolved V gene accounts for under half, and the remainder has no known explanation. Counted in this sample were about 2,100 clones; about 81% of them appeared once. The top ten clonotypes cover around 8.5% of the sample. The time point label for this specimen denotes: 2015-2016 season, pre-vaccination. The sample was CXCR5+ CD38+ circulating T follicular helper cells from blood, taken on the day of influenza vaccination. In the paper's terms, the cell subset or site label means: circulating Tfh, non-naive CD4+CXCR5+PD-1+ (ICOS+CD38+ or ICOS-CD38-). All receptors derive from an adult who received the influenza vaccine.

The chain is built from TRBV6-1 and TRBJ2-7, with D uncertain. CDR3 length: 16 amino acids. Trimming removed 4 bases from V and 2 bases from J, with 18 bases in between. Per germline, CDR1 MNHNS and CDR2 SASEGT. For the CDR3, the DNA is TGTGCCAGCAGTGGACCCCGCTGGGTTCCTACCTACGAGCAGTACTTC. This encodes CASSGPRWVPTYEQYF.

This clone has only one observation. The chain combines TRBV20-1 with TRBJ2-7; tentatively, D is TRBD2 (6 bases). V shed 6 bases and J shed 1 base, with 7 bases lying between them. This CDR3 contains 11 residues. CDR1 is DFQATT and CDR2 is SNEGSKA in the germline V gene (reference sequence). The CDR3 region is CSAEGSYEQYF. Here the CDR3 DNA reads TGCAGTGCGGAGGGTTCCTACGAGCAGTACTTC.

The chain combines TRBV2 with TRBJ1-3; no clear D gene. This CDR3 spans 14 amino acids. Germline loops: CDR1 SNHLY, CDR2 FYNNEI. Trimming shortened V by 6 bases and J by 0 bases, and 9 bases separated the two germline ends. CDR3 residues: CASREMDSGNTIYF. DNA of the CDR3: TGTGCCAGCAGAGAGATGGACTCTGGAAACACCATATATTTT.

This chain joins TRBV5-1 and TRBJ2-5; D call uncertain. The CDR3 covers 15 residues. Trimming stripped 4 bases from V and 2 bases from J, with 15 bases between. Germline CDR1 and CDR2: SGHRS and YFSETQ. CDR3 amino acids: CASSALPGLQETQYF. For the CDR3, the DNA is TGCGCCAGCAGCGCTCTACCTGGGTTGCAAGAGACCCAGTACTTC.

V gene TRBV5-1 combines with J gene TRBJ1-1, with 7 nucleotides matching TRBD1. With V trimmed by 4 bases and J by 6 bases, 6 bases remained unmatched. CDR1 SGHRS and CDR2 YFSETQ come from the germline V gene. This CDR3 is built from 13 residues. The CDR3 loop reads CASSDYRGPEAFF. CDR3 nucleotides: TGCGCCAGCAGCGACTACAGGGGCCCTGAAGCTTTCTTT.

The chain has TRBV7-2 and TRBJ2-7, with TRBD1 identical over 9 bases. There are 14 residues in the CDR3. The germline V gene encodes CDR1 SGHTA and CDR2 FQGNSA. V was clipped by 3 bases and J by 7 bases; unmatched bases: 7. The CDR3 DNA follows: TGTGCCAGCAGCTTGGGACAGGGCATGGGGGAGCAGTACTTC. The encoded protein is CASSLGQGMGEQYF.

The V and J genes are TRBV7-2 and TRBJ2-5; 7 bases agree with TRBD2. The CDR3 consists of 14 residues. With 3 bases clipped from V and 5 bases from J, the junction kept 6 bases outside the gene matches. The V gene's germline CDR1 is SGHTA and CDR2 FQGNSA. This chain's CDR3 is CASSFGLGYETQYF. The CDR3 region has the DNA TGTGCCAGCAGCTTCGGACTAGGGTACGAGACCCAGTACTTC.

The chain links TRBV30 to TRBJ2-7, with D perhaps matching TRBD1 or TRBD2 (6 bases each). Trimming pared 3 bases from V and 1 base from J, leaving 22 bases between. CDR1 and CDR2 (germline): GTSNPN, SVGIG (reference sequence). The CDR3 spans 17 residues. The CDR3 loop reads CAWSGGRRGHGSYEQYF. The CDR3 coding sequence is TGTGCCTGGAGCGGGGGACGTCGGGGACATGGGTCCTACGAGCAGTACTTC. The variable domain in full, with the rest retrieved from reference TRBV30 and TRBJ2-7, is SQTIHQWPATLVQPVGSPLSLECTVEGTSNPNLYWYRQAAGRGLQLLFYSVGIGQISSEVPQNLSASRPQDRQFILSSKKLLLSDSGFYLCAWSGGRRGHGSYEQYFGPGTRLTVT.

The chain uses TRBV5-4 and TRBJ1-4, with a tentative D call TRBD1 (6 bases). The CDR3 has 14 amino acids. Trimming shortened V by 0 bases and J by 7 bases, and 10 bases separated the two germline ends. Germline V lookup: CDR1 SGHNT, CDR2 YYREEE (reference sequence). The CDR3 sequence: CASSLGGLSEKLFF. CDR3 sequence (DNA): TGTGCCAGCAGCTTGGGGGGGCTGAGTGAAAAACTGTTTTTT.

This chain links TRBV7-6 with TRBJ2-6; 7 bases align to TRBD1. The CDR3 has 17 residues. Germline V CDR1 and CDR2: SGHVS, FNYEAQ. J gave up 0 bases and V 1 base, and 3 bases lay outside the gene matches. The CDR3 region has the DNA TGTGCCAGCAGCTTAGAGACAGGGAGCTCTGGGGCCAACGTCCTGACTTTC. Its translation is CASSLETGSSGANVLTF.

This clone has only a few counts. The chain links TRBV7-7 to TRBJ2-1, with 8 bases fitting TRBD1. Germline assignment: CDR1 SSHAT and CDR2 FNYEAQ (reference sequence). After removal of 1 base from V and 7 bases from J, the junction contained 0 bases not matched to a gene. This CDR3 comprises 13 residues. CDR3 residues: CASSLGTGNEQFF. DNA of the CDR3: TGTGCCAGCAGCTTAGGGACAGGGAATGAGCAGTTCTTC.

This clone has a handful of counts. The chain joins TRBV27 to TRBJ1-2; 8 nucleotides line up with TRBD1. Germline loops: CDR1 MNHEY, CDR2 SMNVEV (reference sequence). This CDR3 is 14 amino acids long. Trimming took 6 bases from V and 8 from J; bases not matched to a gene: 11. DNA of the CDR3: TGTGCCAGCAGGTTGCGGACAGGGCATAGCGGCTACACCTTC. Translation gives CASRLRTGHSGYTF.

J is TRBJ2-7 and V is TRBV7-6, with 8 bases aligning to TRBD2. The CDR3 is made up of 13 amino acids. Trimming removed 5 bases from V and 5 bases from J; junction bases left unmatched: 5. CDR1 is SGHVS and CDR2 is FNYEAQ in the germline V gene. The CDR3 bases are TGTGCCAGCAGCCGGGAGGGCCGGAACGAGCAGTACTTC. Translating it yields CASSREGRNEQYF.